This T cell receptor (beta chain) was retrieved from a study of cytomegalovirus exposure and HLA in healthy donors. The junction had 5 bases not matched to a gene; V was cut back by 0 bases and J by 4 bases. CDR1 and CDR2 (germline): SGHDT, YYEEEE. The CDR3 is 16 residues long. Study outcomes and limitations: Subsequent analysis revealed that first-cohort TCR clusters tended to co-occur in the 130 or so validation repertoires. The dataset shows that most TCR sequences were rare, while some public TCRs occurred in many donors. 150 to 200 TCR beta chains were listed as cytomegalovirus-associated. Under in vitro conditions, a few CMV-associated chains were confirmed as specific for CMV antigens.

In regard to this clone: What it binds is not known.

Measured with immunoSEQ multiplex PCR; TCRdb has only the in-frame clones, and not every one. The sample contains around 54,000 clones, roughly 89% of which appear only once. The receptor comes from a woman aged 18 to 35 in good health and CMV-seropositive. The sequenced material came from PBMCs. This chain uses TRBV5-6 with TRBJ2-3, with 10 bases aligning to TRBD2. CDR3 coding DNA: TGTGCCAGCAGCTTGGGATTAGCGGGGGGTTCAGATACGCAGTATTTT. Translation gives CASSLGLAGGSDTQYF.